A single sample gave rise to the 3 T cell receptor beta chains below, sequenced in a study of cytomegalovirus exposure and HLA in healthy donors. The PCR ran on 60 Vbeta and 13 Jbeta primers. The data were produced by immunoSEQ multiplex PCR, yet TCRdb's version contains in-frame clones alone and is incomplete. The sample data list around 76,000 clones. Sequencing was carried out using PBMCs. These receptors all come from a man aged 40-50 years in good health and CMV-seronegative.

A note on this clone: Other DNA variants within this sample encode the same CDR3. The genes are TRBV19 and TRBJ1-2; 7 bases fit TRBD1. Germline CDR1 LNHDA, CDR2 SQIVND (reference sequence). Trimming took 7 bases from V and 5 from J; bases not matched to a gene: 13. CDR3 length: 15 amino acids. The CDR3 is CASTLRTGAGYGYTF. The CDR3 coding sequence is TGTGCCAGTACCCTAAGGACAGGTGCCGGGTATGGCTACACCTTC.

CDR3: CAWSVRGLAGGSSELFF. The CDR3 bases are TGTGCCTGGAGTGTAAGGGGACTAGCGGGGGGCAGTAGTGAGCTGTTTTTT. The rearrangement uses TRBV30 and TRBJ2-2; 15 positions match TRBD2. J was trimmed by 11 bases and V by 0 bases; bases with no gene match: 10. In germline, CDR1 is GTSNPN, CDR2 SVGIG (reference sequence). This CDR3 has 17 residues.

The rearrangement uses TRBV28 and TRBJ1-2, with D tentatively TRBD1 (5 bases). The germline V gene has CDR1 MDHEN and CDR2 SYDVKM. The V end was cut by 0 bases, the J end by 4 bases, with 12 bases between. This CDR3 has 15 residues. CDR3 amino acids: CASSLWTDSAYGYTF. The DNA for the CDR3 is TGTGCCAGCAGTTTATGGACCGACAGTGCCTATGGCTACACCTTC.